The T cell receptor (beta chain) under discussion was sequenced for a study of blood T cell repertoires in COVID-19. Sequenced by immunoSEQ multiplex PCR; TCRdb stores in-frame clones only, minus some. The table lists 200,000 or so clones, about 94% of them singletons. Trimming pared 2 bases from V and 3 bases from J, leaving 5 bases between. The CDR3 is made up of 12 amino acids. The germline gives CDR1 MDHEN, CDR2 SYDVKM. This clone was seen only once. The sequence was collected from a man in his fifties or sixties with COVID-19, enrolled during active disease. The V gene is TRBV28, the J gene TRBJ2-7; D ambiguous. Sequencing was done on a sample of peripheral blood. The CDR3 is CASSLTSYEQYF. DNA of the CDR3: TGTGCCAGCAGTTTAACGAGCTACGAGCAGTACTTC.